These 17 T cell receptor beta chains share one sample of origin, sequenced in a study of blood T cell repertoires in COVID-19. Data came from immunoSEQ multiplex PCR; TCRdb stores just in-frame clones and leaves some out. The sample yields roughly 40,000 clones, more than 75% seen once. Sequenced sample: peripheral blood. The receptors derive from a woman in her 70s in a cohort sampled during active COVID-19.

The chain couples TRBV6-5 to TRBJ1-5, with D unclear. The CDR3 has 15 residues. V dropped 11 bases and J dropped 0 bases, with 17 bases sitting between them. CDR1 and CDR2 (germline): MNHEY, SVGAGI. This CDR3 reads CAGGLGINSNQPQHF. In nucleotides, the CDR3 is TGTGCCGGAGGGCTCGGGATCAATAGCAATCAGCCCCAGCATTTT.

The chain is built from TRBV7-3 and TRBJ2-1, with D perhaps matching TRBD1 (7 bases). There are 14 residues in the CDR3. The germline CDR1 and CDR2 sequences are SGHTA and FQGTGA. V gave up 0 bases and J gave up 7 bases, with 10 bases separating them. The CDR3 bases are TGTGCCAGCAGCTTAACGGCGGGACAGAATGAGCAGTTCTTC. It specifies CASSLTAGQNEQFF.

This chain links TRBV10-1 with TRBJ2-5; 7 bases agree with TRBD1. This CDR3 contains 13 residues. J was trimmed by 7 bases and V by 6 bases; bases with no gene match: 8. The germline CDR1 and CDR2 sequences are WNHNN and SYGVQD (reference sequence). CDR3 DNA sequence: TGCGCCAGCAGCCCCGACAGGGCAGGGACCCAGTACTTC. It is translated as CASSPDRAGTQYF.

This clone turned up a few times. V and J are TRBV4-3 and TRBJ1-1; unclear D gene. CDR3 size: 14 residues. Germline lookup yields CDR1 LGHNA and CDR2 YSLEER. Trimming took off 0 bases at V and 3 bases at J, with 8 bases between the two ends. The CDR3, as DNA: TGCGCCAGCAGCCAAGATCCCGGGGACACTGAAGCTTTCTTT. Translating it yields CASSQDPGDTEAFF.

CDR3 nucleotides: TGTGCCAGTAGTATACAGGGTGGAAATCAGCCCCAGCATTTT. It specifies CASSIQGGNQPQHF. The rearrangement links TRBV19 to TRBJ1-5; D is perhaps TRBD1 (5 bases). Germline V gives CDR1 LNHDA, CDR2 SQIVND (reference sequence). The CDR3 loop spans 14 amino acids. Between the trimmed V and J ends, which lost 2 bases and 4 bases, there was a span of 9 bases. Variable domain in full (rest from reference TRBV19 and TRBJ1-5): DGGITQSPKYLFRKEGQNVTLSCEQNLNHDAMYWYRQDPGQGLRLIYYSQIVNDFQKGDIAEGYSVSREKKESFPLTVTSAQKNPTAFYLCASSIQGGNQPQHFGDGTRLSIL.

This clone was picked up one time. This chain links TRBV19 with TRBJ2-5, with D uncertain. Germline V CDR1 and CDR2: LNHDA, SQIVND (reference sequence). CDR3 length equals 13 residues. V lost 4 bases and J lost 0, with 6 bases in between. CDR3 protein: CASSTLYQETQYF. The DNA of the CDR3 is TGTGCCAGTAGTACCTTGTACCAAGAGACCCAGTACTTC. The whole variable domain, filled in from reference TRBV19 and TRBJ2-5, reads DGGITQSPKYLFRKEGQNVTLSCEQNLNHDAMYWYRQDPGQGLRLIYYSQIVNDFQKGDIAEGYSVSREKKESFPLTVTSAQKNPTAFYLCASSTLYQETQYFGPGTRLLVL.

The chain has TRBV19 and TRBJ2-7; D not certain. Germline V CDR1 and CDR2: LNHDA, SQIVND (reference sequence). V was trimmed by 7 bases and J by 2 bases, leaving 15 bases between them. This CDR3 contains 14 residues. CDR3: CASTPSGRAYEQYF. CDR3 bases: TGTGCCAGTACCCCTTCGGGTCGAGCCTACGAGCAGTACTTC.

This clone appeared a single time. The chain links TRBV7-2 to TRBJ2-3; 8 nucleotides match TRBD2. The CDR3 spans 17 residues. With V trimmed by 1 base and J by 5 bases, 11 bases remained unmatched. Germline values: CDR1 SGHTA, CDR2 FQGNSA. The CDR3 coding sequence is TGTGCCAGCAGCTTAGAGGGCCGGGAGGGATTAGAAGATACGCAGTATTTT. Translating gives CASSLEGREGLEDTQYF.

This chain joins TRBV2 and TRBJ2-5, with D perhaps TRBD1 (5 bases). The V gene lost 3 bases and the J gene lost 7 bases, with 12 bases spanning the gap. CDR1 is SNHLY and CDR2 is FYNNEI in the germline V gene. The CDR3 runs 13 residues. The CDR3 region has the DNA TGTGCCAGCAGTGAGGGGCAGGGCGGGACCCAGTACTTC. Encoded protein: CASSEGQGGTQYF.

J is TRBJ2-1 and V is TRBV6-5, with a tentative D call TRBD2 (6 bases). CDR1 MNHEY and CDR2 SVGAGI come from the germline V gene. Trimming removed 6 bases at V and 10 bases at J, with 22 bases between. The CDR3 is 15 residues long. The CDR3 reads CASSPRRDGSGEQFF. The DNA for the CDR3 is TGTGCCAGCAGCCCCAGGCGGGACGGGTCCGGGGAGCAGTTCTTC.

In its sample, this clone was seen a few times. The V call is TRBV4-3, the J call TRBJ2-2; maybe TRBD1 (7 bases). Deletions cut 4 bases from V and 4 bases from J, with 19 bases between. The length of the CDR3 is 17 residues. Per the germline V gene, CDR1 is LGHNA and CDR2 is YSLEER. CDR3 sequence: CASSPTGGRGSTGELFF. DNA for the CDR3: TGCGCCAGCAGCCCCACCGGGGGCAGGGGGTCCACCGGGGAGCTGTTTTTT.

With respect to this clone: The sample has other DNA sequences that encode this CDR3 too. The chain recombines TRBV5-1 with TRBJ2-7; 9 nucleotides agree with TRBD1. V was pared by 0 bases and J by 2 bases, with 3 bases of the junction left unmatched. The CDR3 covers 15 residues. The germline V gene has CDR1 SGHRS and CDR2 YFSETQ. The CDR3 sequence is CASSLGGTGTYEQYF. The CDR3 DNA is TGCGCCAGCAGCTTGGGTGGGACAGGGACCTACGAGCAGTACTTC.

The chain carries TRBV7-8 and TRBJ2-3; D ambiguous. Germline values: CDR1 SGHVS, CDR2 FQNEAQ. CDR3 length: 17 residues. The V end lost 5 bases, the J end lost 2 bases, and 20 bases lay between the germline ends. The CDR3 loop is CASSPTLVAPYTDTQYF. The DNA for the CDR3 is TGTGCCAGCAGCCCCACCCTTGTAGCTCCTTACACAGATACGCAGTATTTT.

The rearrangement joins TRBV20-1 to TRBJ2-7, with D maybe TRBD2 (6 bases). Germline CDR1 is DFQATT and CDR2 is SNEGSKA (reference sequence). The CDR3 spans 11 residues. V was pared by 6 bases and J by 3 bases, with 9 bases between. The CDR3 region is CSARLVYEQYF. Here the CDR3 DNA reads TGCAGTGCGCGACTAGTCTACGAGCAGTACTTC.

The chain is built from TRBV2 and TRBJ1-2, with TRBD1 matching 9 bases. J gave up 2 bases and V 0 bases, and 4 bases lay outside the gene matches. Germline V CDR1 and CDR2: SNHLY, FYNNEI. There are 16 residues in the CDR3. CDR3 loop: CASSEARGQGNYGYTF. The CDR3 DNA follows: TGTGCCAGCAGTGAAGCGAGGGGACAGGGCAACTATGGCTACACCTTC.

The CDR3 sequence is CASSLSTGGTNEQFF. The CDR3 coding sequence is TGCGCCAGCAGCTTGAGTACAGGGGGCACGAATGAGCAGTTCTTC. The genes are TRBV5-1 and TRBJ2-1, with TRBD1 matching 9 bases. This CDR3 region has 15 residues. V shed 1 base, J shed 7 bases, and the junction held 6 bases outside the gene matches. CDR1 is SGHRS and CDR2 is YFSETQ in the germline V gene. Supplemented by reference TRBV5-1 and TRBJ2-1, the full variable domain reads KAGVTQTPRYLIKTRGQQVTLSCSPISGHRSVSWYQQTPGQGLQFLFEYFSETQRNKGNFPGRFSGRQFSNSRSEMNVSTLELGDSALYLCASSLSTGGTNEQFFGPGTRLTVL.

The chain employs TRBV24-1 and TRBJ2-5, with a weak D call TRBD1 (6 bases). V gave up 4 bases and J gave up 0 bases, with 11 bases separating them. CDR3 length equals 15 residues. The germline V gene encodes CDR1 KGHDR and CDR2 SFDVKD. DNA for the CDR3: TGTGCCACCAGTGACTCTCAGGGGTACCAAGAGACCCAGTACTTC. This codes for CATSDSQGYQETQYF.